Following are 8 T cell receptor beta chains from one sample sequenced in a study of beta chain features in type 1 diabetes. The sequenced template was cDNA made from the entire isolated RNA. Produced via immunoSEQ multiplex PCR; TCRdb's table is partial and in-frame only. The table shows some 410,000 clones, with roughly 11% occurring only once. The source material was naive CD4+ T cells from blood. Receptors were obtained from a woman younger than 30 in good health.

The chain combines TRBV5-1 with TRBJ2-1; the match to TRBD2 covers 11 bases. CDR3 size: 16 residues. CDR1 SGHRS and CDR2 YFSETQ come from the germline V gene. With 3 bases clipped from V and 5 bases from J, the junction kept 7 bases outside the gene matches. The CDR3 region has the DNA TGCGCCAGCAGCTCCTCTCCGGGACTAGCGGACAATGAGCAGTTCTTC. Its protein is CASSSSPGLADNEQFF.

The J gene is TRBJ2-1, the V gene TRBV18, with 7 nucleotides matching TRBD1. Germline-derived CDR1 and CDR2 are KGHSH and LQKENI. This CDR3 comprises 15 residues. V was pared by 1 base and J by 5 bases, with 5 bases of the junction left unmatched. The CDR3 loop is CASSPLTGADNEQFF. The CDR3 coding sequence is TGTGCCAGCTCACCACTTACAGGGGCGGACAATGAGCAGTTCTTC.

The V and J genes are TRBV2 and TRBJ1-6; D unresolved. Germline CDR1 is SNHLY and CDR2 is FYNNEI. The germline V and J ends were trimmed by 8 bases and 3 bases, with 8 bases remaining between them. This CDR3 has 13 amino acids. The CDR3, as DNA: TGTGCCAGCCGCGGGAACTATAATTCACCCCTCCACTTT. Protein: CASRGNYNSPLHF.

In this sample, this clone turned up a few times. The chain carries TRBV7-9 and TRBJ2-1; D gene ambiguous. CDR1 is SEHNR and CDR2 is FQNEAQ in the germline V gene (reference sequence). The CDR3 has 13 residues. V was clipped by 4 bases and J by 2 bases, with 6 bases between them. CDR3 bases: TGTGCCAGCAGCTCCCAGACCTACAATGAGCAGTTCTTC. Encoded protein: CASSSQTYNEQFF.

This clone showed up just a few times. The chain is built from TRBV2 and TRBJ2-3; D is perhaps TRBD1 or TRBD2 (5 bases each). The CDR3 has 15 amino acids. Per germline, CDR1 SNHLY and CDR2 FYNNEI. V lost 6 bases and J 4 bases, leaving 17 bases between the germline ends. Here the CDR3 reads CASSEGWLPADTQYF. Written as DNA, the CDR3 is TGTGCCAGCAGCGAGGGGTGGCTACCAGCAGATACGCAGTATTTT. Using reference TRBV2 and TRBJ2-3 for the parts outside the CDR3, the full variable domain is EPEVTQTPSHQVTQMGQEVILRCVPISNHLYFYWYRQILGQKVEFLVSFYNNEISEKSEIFDDQFSVERPDGSNFTLKIRSTKLEDSAMYFCASSEGWLPADTQYFGPGTRLTVL.

The CDR3 here is CASSPRGVYEQYF. The CDR3 DNA reads as TGTGCCAGCAGCCCTAGGGGAGTCTACGAGCAGTACTTC. The chain is built from TRBV9 and TRBJ2-7; D might be TRBD1 or TRBD2, each matching 5 bases. Germline V gene data show CDR1 as SGDLS and CDR2 as YYNGEE. CDR3 length equals 13 residues. Trimming pared 4 bases from V and 3 bases from J, leaving 11 bases between.

J is TRBJ2-2 and V is TRBV7-2; D is unresolved. CDR1 SGHTA and CDR2 FQGNSA come from the germline V gene. Between the trimmed V and J ends, which lost 5 bases and 6 bases, there was a span of 10 bases. This CDR3 is 13 amino acids long. The CDR3 DNA reads TGTGCCAGCAGCCTTAGATTACCCGGGGAGCTGTTTTTT. It translates to CASSLRLPGELFF.

This rearrangement joins TRBV7-9 to TRBJ1-6, with 8 nucleotides matching TRBD1. CDR3 length: 16 amino acids. V was pared by 3 bases and J by 5 bases, with 6 bases of the junction left unmatched. Germline V CDR1 and CDR2: SEHNR, FQNEAQ (reference sequence). The CDR3: CASSFGQGRDNSPLHF. The CDR3 nucleotides are TGTGCCAGCAGCTTCGGACAGGGCCGAGATAATTCACCCCTCCACTTT.